This TCR beta chain stems from a study of shared clonotypes between healthy human individuals. Regarding the study as a whole: Clonotype sharing among donors likely depends on sequencing depth.

Trimming stripped 6 bases from V and 3 bases from J, with 11 bases between. The CDR3 consists of 13 residues. CDR1 and CDR2 (germline): SNHLY, FYNNEI. Assay execution proceeded at the deep level. Authors' analysis steps: As immunoSEQ supplied junction-only sequences (without quality scores), filtering differed. Some clones are missing from TCRdb's copy, which holds only in-frame ones; the method was immunoSEQ multiplex PCR. That table is the source of V, J and clone size, and D and trimming were worked out from the DNA. The sample carries about 490,000 clones, 65% to 80% recorded once. As concerns this clone: The antigen remains undetermined.

Every donor, a Caucasian adult, lived in Nashville, Tennessee. The receptor comes from a middle-aged woman in good health. Some clones in this sample may be carry-over from other donors' samples. Sequenced input: PBMCs. This chain links TRBV2 with TRBJ1-2; D is perhaps TRBD1 (6 bases). The DNA for the CDR3 is TGTGCCAGCAGATTGACAGGTTACTATGGCTACACCTTC. Encoded protein: CASRLTGYYGYTF.